A selection of T cell receptor beta chains follows, all from one sample in a study of Ad26.COV2.S vaccination and SARS-CoV-2 variants. Only in-frame clones appear in the TCRdb table, and some are missing; sequencing was by immunoSEQ multiplex PCR. Found here are around 250,000 clones, 87% of them singletons; the top ten hold 2.9%. The sequenced sample was peripheral blood, obtained in a trial of Ad26.COV2.S vaccine versus placebo. All receptors derive from a person aged 18-60 years who received the Ad26.COV2.S COVID-19 vaccine or a placebo. The CDR3 runs from the conserved cysteine through the conserved F or W. D genes are given only for firm matches. Only part of the rows carry a size: once, few, many, or a class if the clone is expanded.

>-|TRBV30|-|TRBJ1-5
CAWSSGNSNQPQHF
TGTGCCTGGAGTTCGGGGAATAGCAATCAGCCCCAGCATTTT
>-|TRBV30|-|TRBJ1-2
CAWGKGGGGNGYTF
TGTGCCTGGGGCAAGGGAGGCGGCGGGAATGGCTACACCTTC
>-|TRBV6-5|-|TRBJ2-3
CASRKGGSTDTQYF
TGTGCCAGCAGAAAAGGAGGGAGCACAGATACGCAGTATTTT
>-|TRBV4-2|-|TRBJ2-7
CASREDVFNYEQYF
TGTGCCAGCAGGGAGGACGTCTTTAACTACGAGCAGTACTTC
>-|TRBV19|TRBD1|TRBJ2-5
CASSWDRGETQYF
TGTGCCAGTAGCTGGGACAGGGGCGAGACCCAGTACTTC
>once|TRBV7-9|-|TRBJ2-5
CASSLEQKYQETQYF
TGTGCCAGCAGCTTAGAACAAAAGTACCAAGAGACCCAGTACTTC
>-|TRBV7-6|-|TRBJ2-5
CASSLAGARIQETQYF
TGTGCCAGCAGCTTAGCGGGGGCCAGGATCCAAGAGACCCAGTACTTC
>-|TRBV10-3|-|TRBJ1-5
CAISQKNIADQPQHF
TGTGCCATCAGCCAGAAGAATATAGCCGATCAGCCCCAGCATTTT
>-|TRBV19|-|TRBJ1-5
CASSPWTARSNQPQHF
TGTGCCAGTAGTCCCTGGACAGCCCGGAGCAATCAGCCCCAGCATTTT
>-|TRBV6-5|-|TRBJ2-3
CASAPGDTQYF
TGTGCCAGCGCCCCCGGAGATACGCAGTATTTT